Sequencing of this TCR beta chain was carried out in a study of cytomegalovirus exposure and HLA in healthy donors. Primers for the PCR totalled 60 Vbeta and 13 Jbeta. Using immunoSEQ multiplex PCR, the repertoire was profiled, and TCRdb retains in-frame clones only, with some absent. Counted here are approximately 130,000 clones, 65% to 80% occurring once; the ten biggest clones make up roughly 6%. Turning to this clone: Its antigen is currently unknown.

There are 18 residues in the CDR3. Per the germline V gene, CDR1 is SGDLS and CDR2 is YYNGEE. The germline V and J ends were trimmed by 0 bases and 0 bases, with 13 bases remaining between them. Regarding the study as a whole: Most TCR beta V segments were productive about 87% or about 30% of the time in an earlier analysis. Confirmation was obtained in vitro that a few CMV-associated chains are specific for CMV antigens.

The chain links TRBV9 to TRBJ2-6; weak D call: TRBD2 (6 bases). What was sequenced was PBMCs. The receptor's source is a man aged 18 to 30 in good health and CMV-seropositive. CDR3 loop: CASSVDRAGYSGANVLTF. For the CDR3, the DNA is TGTGCCAGCAGCGTAGATCGGGCGGGATACTCTGGGGCCAACGTCCTGACTTTC.